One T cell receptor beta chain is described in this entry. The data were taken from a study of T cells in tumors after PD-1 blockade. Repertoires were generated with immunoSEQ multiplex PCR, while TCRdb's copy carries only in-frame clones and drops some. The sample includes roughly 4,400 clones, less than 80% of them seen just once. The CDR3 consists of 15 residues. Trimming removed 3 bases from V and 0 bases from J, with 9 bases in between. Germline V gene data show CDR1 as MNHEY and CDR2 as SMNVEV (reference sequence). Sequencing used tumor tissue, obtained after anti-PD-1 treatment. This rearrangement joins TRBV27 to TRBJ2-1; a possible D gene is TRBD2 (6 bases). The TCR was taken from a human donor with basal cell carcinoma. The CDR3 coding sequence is TGTGCCAGCAGTTTGGAGGGGAGCTCCTACAATGAGCAGTTCTTC. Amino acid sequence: CASSLEGSSYNEQFF.